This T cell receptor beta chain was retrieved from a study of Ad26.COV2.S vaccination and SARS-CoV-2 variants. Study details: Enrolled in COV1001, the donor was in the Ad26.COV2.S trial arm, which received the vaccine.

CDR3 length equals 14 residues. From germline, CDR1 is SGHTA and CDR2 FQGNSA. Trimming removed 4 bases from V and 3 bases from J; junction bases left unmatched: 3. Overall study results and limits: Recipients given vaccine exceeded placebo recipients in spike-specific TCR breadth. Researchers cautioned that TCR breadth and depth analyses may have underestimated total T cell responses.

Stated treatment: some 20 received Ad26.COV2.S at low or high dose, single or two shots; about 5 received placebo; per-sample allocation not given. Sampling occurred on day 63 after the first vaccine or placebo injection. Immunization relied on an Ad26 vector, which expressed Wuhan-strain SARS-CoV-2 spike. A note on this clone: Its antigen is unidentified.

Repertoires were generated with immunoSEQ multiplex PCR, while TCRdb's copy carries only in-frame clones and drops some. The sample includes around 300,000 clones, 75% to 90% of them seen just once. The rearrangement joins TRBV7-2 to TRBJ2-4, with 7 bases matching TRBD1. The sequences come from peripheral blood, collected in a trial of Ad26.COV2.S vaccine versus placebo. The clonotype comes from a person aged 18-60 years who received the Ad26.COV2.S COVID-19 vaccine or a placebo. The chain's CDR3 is CASSSRQGKNIQYF. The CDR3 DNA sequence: TGTGCCAGCAGCTCCCGACAGGGCAAAAACATTCAGTACTTC. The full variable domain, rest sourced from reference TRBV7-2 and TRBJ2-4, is GAGVSQSPSNKVTEKGKDVELRCDPISGHTALYWYRQSLGQGLEFLIYFQGNSAPDKSGLPSDRFSAERTGGSVSTLTIQRTQQEDSAVYLCASSSRQGKNIQYFGAGTRLSVL.